A selection of T cell receptor beta chains follows, all from one sample in a study of T cell clonotyping in hematopoietic cell transplantation. Here immunoSEQ multiplex PCR was the method, and the copy in TCRdb shows in-frame clones only, minus some. The sample holds some 13,000 clones, roughly 60% seen once. Input material: PBMCs. The source is a human donor who either received an allogeneic hematopoietic cell transplant for a myeloid malignancy or was a related donor (not recorded which). Some clones in this sample may be carry-over from other donors' samples. The CDR3 runs from the conserved cysteine through the conserved F or W. Each record gives: clone size, D gene, J gene, V gene, CDR3 protein, CDR3 DNA. A D gene is named only where the DNA matches it firmly. Clone size is shown for a subset of rows, as once, few, many or a class of expanded clone.

size: NA
D: NA
J: TRBJ2-2
V: TRBV30
CDR3: CAWTRQGMGELFF
DNA: TGTGCCTGGACCCGGCAGGGGATGGGGGAGCTGTTTTTT

size: NA
D: TRBD1
J: TRBJ1-5
V: TRBV28
CDR3: CASSAQGVWQPQHF
DNA: TGTGCCAGCAGTGCCCAGGGGGTATGGCAGCCCCAGCATTTT

size: NA
D: NA
J: TRBJ2-7
V: TRBV30
CDR3: CASEGPPSYEQYF
DNA: TGTGCCTCGGAAGGTCCACCCTCCTACGAGCAGTACTTC

size: NA
D: NA
J: TRBJ1-5
V: TRBV6-5
CDR3: CASSLLLGSQPQHF
DNA: TGTGCCAGCAGCTTACTCCTAGGTTCCCAGCCCCAGCATTTT

size: NA
D: TRBD2
J: TRBJ2-2
V: TRBV5-6
CDR3: CASSLAGDHLSGELFF
DNA: TGTGCCAGCAGCTTAGCGGGGGACCATCTGTCCGGGGAGCTGTTTTTT

size: once
D: TRBD1
J: TRBJ2-7
V: TRBV10-3
CDR3: CAISGPGQGLSPYEQYF
DNA: TGTGCCATCAGTGGACCGGGACAGGGCCTCAGCCCCTACGAGCAGTACTTC

size: NA
D: NA
J: TRBJ1-6
V: TRBV28
CDR3: CANNTQQRYNSPLHF
DNA: TGTGCCAACAACACTCAGCAGCGTTATAATTCACCCCTCCACTTT

size: NA
D: TRBD1
J: TRBJ2-5
V: TRBV6-5
CDR3: CASSTGTVQETQYF
DNA: TGTGCCAGCAGTACCGGGACAGTCCAAGAGACCCAGTACTTC

size: NA
D: NA
J: TRBJ2-1
V: TRBV7-9
CDR3: CASTPQRAGSHNEQFF
DNA: TGTGCCAGCACCCCTCAACGCGCAGGCTCGCACAATGAGCAGTTCTTC

size: NA
D: NA
J: TRBJ2-7
V: TRBV28
CDR3: CAILQVPYEQYF
DNA: TGTGCCATCCTACAGGTCCCCTACGAGCAGTACTTC

size: few
D: TRBD1
J: TRBJ2-4
V: TRBV28
CDR3: CASADRGLAKNIQYF
DNA: TGTGCCAGCGCCGACAGGGGGCTCGCCAAAAACATTCAGTACTTC

size: once
D: TRBD1
J: TRBJ2-3
V: TRBV9
CDR3: CASSAFPGQGTDTQYF
DNA: TGTGCCAGCAGCGCCTTTCCGGGACAGGGAACAGATACGCAGTACTTT

size: once
D: TRBD2
J: TRBJ2-1
V: TRBV6-6
CDR3: CASSSTSGINEQFF
DNA: TGTGCCAGCAGTTCGACTAGCGGGATAAATGAGCAGTTCTTC

size: NA
D: TRBD1
J: TRBJ1-2
V: TRBV28
CDR3: CASSMVPGQLRGHGYTF
DNA: TGTGCCAGCAGCATGGTCCCGGGACAGCTGAGGGGACATGGCTACACCTTC

size: NA
D: NA
J: TRBJ2-7
V: TRBV7-2
CDR3: CASSSGSGEGPEQYF
DNA: TGTGCCAGCAGCTCTGGTAGCGGAGAGGGTCCCGAGCAGTACTTC

size: NA
D: NA
J: TRBJ2-7
V: TRBV6-5
CDR3: CASRPTWGPRYEQYF
DNA: TGTGCCAGCAGGCCTACATGGGGGCCTCGCTACGAGCAGTACTTC

size: NA
D: TRBD1
J: TRBJ2-7
V: TRBV29-1
CDR3: CSDRTGAHSYEQYF
DNA: TGCAGCGACAGGACAGGGGCGCACTCCTACGAGCAGTACTTC

size: once
D: NA
J: TRBJ2-7
V: TRBV5-4
CDR3: CASSWDGSYEQYF
DNA: TGTGCCAGCAGCTGGGACGGCTCCTACGAGCAGTACTTC

size: NA
D: TRBD2
J: TRBJ2-5
V: TRBV9
CDR3: CASSEGLAGGPASGETQYF
DNA: TGTGCCAGCAGCGAGGGACTAGCGGGAGGGCCTGCATCGGGGGAGACCCAGTACTTC

size: NA
D: NA
J: TRBJ2-1
V: TRBV29-1
CDR3: CSVEESRDSGGQFF
DNA: TGCAGCGTTGAAGAGAGCCGGGACTCAGGAGGGCAGTTCTTC

size: NA
D: NA
J: TRBJ2-5
V: TRBV19
CDR3: CASSIDTQEETQYF
DNA: TGTGCCAGTAGTATCGACACACAGGAAGAGACCCAGTACTTC

size: NA
D: NA
J: TRBJ1-1
V: TRBV30
CDR3: CASSFTEAFF
DNA: TGTGCCTCCAGTTTCACTGAAGCTTTCTTT

size: NA
D: NA
J: TRBJ2-7
V: TRBV6-5
CDR3: CASSVQGNYEQYF
DNA: TGTGCCAGCAGCGTTCAGGGGAACTACGAGCAGTACTTC

size: NA
D: NA
J: TRBJ2-7
V: TRBV15
CDR3: CATSGGISYEQYF
DNA: TGTGCCACCAGCGGAGGGATCTCCTACGAGCAGTACTTC

size: NA
D: NA
J: TRBJ1-2
V: TRBV4-1
CDR3: CASSPDLNYGYTF
DNA: TGCGCCAGCAGCCCGGACCTAAACTATGGCTACACCTTC

size: once
D: NA
J: TRBJ1-3
V: TRBV7-2
CDR3: CASSPSVGAPGNTIYF
DNA: TGTGCCAGCAGCCCGAGCGTTGGGGCGCCTGGAAACACCATATATTTT

size: NA
D: NA
J: TRBJ2-7
V: TRBV25-1
CDR3: CASSGARGYEQYF
DNA: TGTGCCAGCAGTGGAGCCAGGGGCTACGAGCAGTACTTC

size: once
D: TRBD1
J: TRBJ1-1
V: TRBV25-1
CDR3: CASIPTGRGNTEAFF
DNA: TGTGCCAGCATTCCGACAGGGCGAGGGAACACTGAAGCTTTCTTT

size: NA
D: NA
J: TRBJ2-7
V: TRBV6-5
CDR3: CASRTEVGVPYEQYF
DNA: TGTGCCAGCAGAACCGAGGTGGGGGTGCCCTACGAGCAGTACTTC

size: NA
D: NA
J: TRBJ2-7
V: TRBV14
CDR3: CASSQDRGTTGFISYEQYF
DNA: TGTGCCAGCAGCCAAGACAGGGGAACCACAGGATTTATCTCCTACGAGCAGTACTTC